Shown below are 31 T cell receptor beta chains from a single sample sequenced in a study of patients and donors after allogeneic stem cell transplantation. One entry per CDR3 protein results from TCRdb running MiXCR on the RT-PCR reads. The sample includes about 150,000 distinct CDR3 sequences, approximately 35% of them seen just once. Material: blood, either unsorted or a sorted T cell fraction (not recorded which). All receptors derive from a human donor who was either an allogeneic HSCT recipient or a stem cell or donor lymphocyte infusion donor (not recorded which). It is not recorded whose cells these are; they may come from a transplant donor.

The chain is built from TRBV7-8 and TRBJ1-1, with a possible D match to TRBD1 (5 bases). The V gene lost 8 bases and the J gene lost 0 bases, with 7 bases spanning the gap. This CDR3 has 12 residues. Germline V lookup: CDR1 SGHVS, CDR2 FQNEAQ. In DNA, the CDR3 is TGTGCCAGCGGCAGGGTGAACACTGAAGCTTTCTTT. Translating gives CASGRVNTEAFF.

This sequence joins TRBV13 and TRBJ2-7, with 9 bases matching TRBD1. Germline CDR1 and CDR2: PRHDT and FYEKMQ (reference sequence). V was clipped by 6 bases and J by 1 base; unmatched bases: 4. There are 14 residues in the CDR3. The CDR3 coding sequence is TGTGCCAGCAGGAAAGGGACAGGGTCCTACGAGCAGTACTTC. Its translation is CASRKGTGSYEQYF.

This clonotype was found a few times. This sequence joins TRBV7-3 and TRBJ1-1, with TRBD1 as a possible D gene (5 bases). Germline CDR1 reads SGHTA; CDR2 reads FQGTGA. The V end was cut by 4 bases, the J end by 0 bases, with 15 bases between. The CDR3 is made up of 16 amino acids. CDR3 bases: TGTGCCAGCAGCTCCGGGACCGAAAGAATGAACACTGAAGCTTTCTTT. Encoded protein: CASSSGTERMNTEAFF.

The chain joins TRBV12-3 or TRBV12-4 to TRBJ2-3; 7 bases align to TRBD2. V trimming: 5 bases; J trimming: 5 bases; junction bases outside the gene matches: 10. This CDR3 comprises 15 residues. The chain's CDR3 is CASSPFSGGGDTQYF. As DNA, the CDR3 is TGTGCCAGCAGTCCTTTCTCGGGGGGAGGAGATACGCAGTATTTT.

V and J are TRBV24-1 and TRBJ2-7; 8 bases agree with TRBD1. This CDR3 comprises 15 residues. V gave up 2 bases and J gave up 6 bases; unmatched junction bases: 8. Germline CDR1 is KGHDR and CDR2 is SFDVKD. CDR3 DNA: TGTGCCACCAGTGATTACGGACAGGGTACAGGCGAGCAGTACTTC. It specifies CATSDYGQGTGEQYF.

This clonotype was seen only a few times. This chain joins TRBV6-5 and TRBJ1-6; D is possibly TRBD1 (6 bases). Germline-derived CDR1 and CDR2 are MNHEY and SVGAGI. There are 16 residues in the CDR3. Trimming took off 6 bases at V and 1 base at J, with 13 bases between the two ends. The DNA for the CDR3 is TGTGCCAGCAGGTCCACAGGGCTGTCCTATAATTCACCCCTCCACTTT. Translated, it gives CASRSTGLSYNSPLHF.

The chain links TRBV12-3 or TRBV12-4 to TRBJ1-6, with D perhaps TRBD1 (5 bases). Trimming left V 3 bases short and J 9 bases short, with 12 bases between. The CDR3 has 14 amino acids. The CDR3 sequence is CASSFKGPGSPLHF. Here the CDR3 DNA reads TGTGCCAGCAGTTTTAAGGGGCCAGGTTCACCCCTCCACTTT.

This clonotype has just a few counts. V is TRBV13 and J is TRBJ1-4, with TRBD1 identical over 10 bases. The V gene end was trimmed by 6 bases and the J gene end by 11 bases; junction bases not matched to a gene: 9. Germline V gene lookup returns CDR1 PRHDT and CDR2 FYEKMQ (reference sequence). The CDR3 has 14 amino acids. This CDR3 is CASSSGTGAGKLFF. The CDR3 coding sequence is TGTGCCAGCAGTTCCGGGACAGGGGCGGGGAAACTGTTTTTT. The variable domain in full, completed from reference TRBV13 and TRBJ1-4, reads AAGVIQSPRHLIKEKRETATLKCYPIPRHDTVYWYQQGPGQDPQFLISFYEKMQSDKGSIPDRFSAQQFSDYHSELNMSSLELGDSALYFCASSSGTGAGKLFFGSGTQLSVL.

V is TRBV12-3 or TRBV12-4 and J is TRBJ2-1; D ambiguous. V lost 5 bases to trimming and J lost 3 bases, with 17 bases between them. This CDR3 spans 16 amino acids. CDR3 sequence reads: CASSADMSTLYNEQFF. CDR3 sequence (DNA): TGTGCCAGCAGTGCTGACATGTCTACACTCTACAATGAGCAGTTCTTC.

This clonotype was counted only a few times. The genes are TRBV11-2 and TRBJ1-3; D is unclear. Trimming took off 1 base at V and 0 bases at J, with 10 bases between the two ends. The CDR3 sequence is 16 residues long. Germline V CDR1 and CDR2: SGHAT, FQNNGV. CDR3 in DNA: TGTGCCAGCAGCTTAGTCTCAGGCACCTCTGGAAACACCATATATTTT. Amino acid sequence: CASSLVSGTSGNTIYF. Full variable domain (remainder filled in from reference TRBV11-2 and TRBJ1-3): EAGVAQSPRYKIIEKRQSVAFWCNPISGHATLYWYQQILGQGPKLLIQFQNNGVVDDSQLPKDRFSAERLKGVDSTLKIQPAKLEDSAVYLCASSLVSGTSGNTIYFGEGSWLTVV.

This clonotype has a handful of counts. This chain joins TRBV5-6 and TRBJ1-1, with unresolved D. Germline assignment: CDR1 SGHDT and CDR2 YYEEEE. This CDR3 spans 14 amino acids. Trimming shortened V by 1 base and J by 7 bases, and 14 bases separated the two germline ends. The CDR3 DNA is TGTGCCAGCAGCTTGTGGCCCGCCGCGGATGAAGCTTTCTTT. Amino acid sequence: CASSLWPAADEAFF.

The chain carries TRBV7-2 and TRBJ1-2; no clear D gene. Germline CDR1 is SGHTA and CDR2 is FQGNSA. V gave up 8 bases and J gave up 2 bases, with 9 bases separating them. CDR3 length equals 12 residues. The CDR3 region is CASGTSNYGYTF. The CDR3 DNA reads TGTGCCAGCGGAACATCAAACTATGGCTACACCTTC. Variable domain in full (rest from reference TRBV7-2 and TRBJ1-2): GAGVSQSPSNKVTEKGKDVELRCDPISGHTALYWYRQSLGQGLEFLIYFQGNSAPDKSGLPSDRFSAERTGGSVSTLTIQRTQQEDSAVYLCASGTSNYGYTFGSGTRLTVV.

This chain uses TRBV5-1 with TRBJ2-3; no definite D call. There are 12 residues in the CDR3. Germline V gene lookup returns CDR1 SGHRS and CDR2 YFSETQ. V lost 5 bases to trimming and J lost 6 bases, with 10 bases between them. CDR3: CASRVQEDTQYF. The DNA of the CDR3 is TGCGCCAGCAGGGTCCAGGAGGATACGCAGTATTTT.

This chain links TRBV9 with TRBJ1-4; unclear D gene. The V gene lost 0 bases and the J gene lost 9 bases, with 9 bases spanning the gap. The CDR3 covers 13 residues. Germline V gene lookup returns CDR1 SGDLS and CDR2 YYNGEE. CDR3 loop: CASSVEPSKKLFF. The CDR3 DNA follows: TGTGCCAGCAGCGTAGAGCCTTCAAAAAAACTGTTTTTT.

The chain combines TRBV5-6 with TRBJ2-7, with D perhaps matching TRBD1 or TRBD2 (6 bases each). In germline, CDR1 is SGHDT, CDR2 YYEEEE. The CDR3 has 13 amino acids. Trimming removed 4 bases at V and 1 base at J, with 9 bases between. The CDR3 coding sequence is TGTGCCAGCAGCGGCGGGACATCCTACGAGCAGTACGTC. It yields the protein CASSGGTSYEQYV.

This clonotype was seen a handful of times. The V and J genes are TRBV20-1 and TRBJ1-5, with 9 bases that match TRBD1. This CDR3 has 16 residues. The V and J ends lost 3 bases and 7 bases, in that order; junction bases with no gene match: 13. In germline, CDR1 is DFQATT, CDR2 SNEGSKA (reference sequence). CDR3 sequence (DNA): TGCAGTGCTAGCCTCCTTGCGGACAGGGGAGGCCAGCCCCAGCATTTT. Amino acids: CSASLLADRGGQPQHF.

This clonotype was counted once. The CDR3 DNA follows: TGTGCCAGCAGCACTGCAACAGGGGGCTTTTGGGAGCAGTACTTC. Translating it yields CASSTATGGFWEQYF. The rearrangement joins TRBV28 to TRBJ2-7, with TRBD1 identical over 9 bases. Trimming cost V 6 bases and J 7 bases; bases outside gene matches: 13. CDR1 MDHEN and CDR2 SYDVKM come from the germline V gene. This CDR3 contains 15 residues.

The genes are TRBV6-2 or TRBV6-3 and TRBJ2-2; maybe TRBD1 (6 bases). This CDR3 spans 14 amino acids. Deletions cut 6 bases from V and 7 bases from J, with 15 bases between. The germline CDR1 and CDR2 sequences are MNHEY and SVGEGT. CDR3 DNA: TGTGCCAGCAGACGTCTTGGGGGCAGCGGGGAGCTGTTTTTT. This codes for CASRRLGGSGELFF.

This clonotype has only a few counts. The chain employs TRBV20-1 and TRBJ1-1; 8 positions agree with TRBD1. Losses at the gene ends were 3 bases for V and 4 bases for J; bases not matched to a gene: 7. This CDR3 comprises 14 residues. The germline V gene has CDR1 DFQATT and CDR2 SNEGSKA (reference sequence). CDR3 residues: CSASTGGGVTEAFF. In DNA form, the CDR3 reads TGCAGTGCTAGCACAGGGGGAGGGGTCACTGAAGCTTTCTTT.

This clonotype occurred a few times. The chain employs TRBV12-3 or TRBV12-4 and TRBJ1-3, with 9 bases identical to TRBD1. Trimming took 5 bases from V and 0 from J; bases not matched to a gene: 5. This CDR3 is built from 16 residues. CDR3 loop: CASSRTGAYSGNTIYF. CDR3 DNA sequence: TGTGCCAGCAGTCGGACAGGGGCCTACTCTGGAAACACCATATATTTT.

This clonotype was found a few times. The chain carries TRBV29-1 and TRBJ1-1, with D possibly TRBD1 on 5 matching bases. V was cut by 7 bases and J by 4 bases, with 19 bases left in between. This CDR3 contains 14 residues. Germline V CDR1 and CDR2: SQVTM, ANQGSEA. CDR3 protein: CSAVDEGKGTEAFF. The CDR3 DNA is TGCAGCGCTGTAGACGAGGGGAAAGGCACTGAAGCTTTCTTT.

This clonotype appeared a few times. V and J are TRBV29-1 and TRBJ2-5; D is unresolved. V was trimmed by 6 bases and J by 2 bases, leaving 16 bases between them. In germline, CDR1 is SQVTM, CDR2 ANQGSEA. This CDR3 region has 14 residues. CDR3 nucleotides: TGCAGCGTGTGGGTGCCGGCGACTCAAGAGACCCAGTACTTC. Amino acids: CSVWVPATQETQYF.

The CDR3 nucleotides are TGTGCCACCAGCAGAGTCCCGGGTTTAAACTCCTACAATGAGCAGTTCTTC. Translating it yields CATSRVPGLNSYNEQFF. The V and J genes are TRBV15 and TRBJ2-1, with unresolved D. V lost 1 base and J lost 0, with 13 bases in between. This CDR3 has 17 amino acids. Germline V gene data show CDR1 as LNHNV and CDR2 as YYDKDF (reference sequence).

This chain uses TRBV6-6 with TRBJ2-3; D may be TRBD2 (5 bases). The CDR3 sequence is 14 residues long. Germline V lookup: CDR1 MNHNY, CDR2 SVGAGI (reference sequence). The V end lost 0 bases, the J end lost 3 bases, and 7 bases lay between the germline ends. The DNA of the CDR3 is TGTGCCAGCAGTTACTCCCCGGGGACAGATACGCAGTATTTT. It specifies CASSYSPGTDTQYF.

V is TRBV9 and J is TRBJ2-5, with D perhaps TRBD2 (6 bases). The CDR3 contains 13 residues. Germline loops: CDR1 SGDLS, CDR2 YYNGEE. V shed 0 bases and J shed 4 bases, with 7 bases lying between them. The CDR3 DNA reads TGTGCCAGCAGCGTAGCGGGGGTAGAGACCCAGTACTTC. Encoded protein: CASSVAGVETQYF.

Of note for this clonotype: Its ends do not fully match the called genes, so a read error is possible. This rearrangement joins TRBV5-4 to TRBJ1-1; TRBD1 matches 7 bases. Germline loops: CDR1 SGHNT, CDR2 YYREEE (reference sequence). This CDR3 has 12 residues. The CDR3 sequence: CASSFNETGEVF. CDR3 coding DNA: TGTGCCAGCAGCTTTAATGAAACAGGGGAAGTTTTT.

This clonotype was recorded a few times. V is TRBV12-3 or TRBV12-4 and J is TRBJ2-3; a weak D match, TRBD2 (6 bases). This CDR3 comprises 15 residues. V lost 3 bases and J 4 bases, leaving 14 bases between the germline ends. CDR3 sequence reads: CASSLSYPSADTQYF. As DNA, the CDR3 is TGTGCCAGCAGTTTGTCGTACCCTAGCGCAGATACGCAGTATTTT.

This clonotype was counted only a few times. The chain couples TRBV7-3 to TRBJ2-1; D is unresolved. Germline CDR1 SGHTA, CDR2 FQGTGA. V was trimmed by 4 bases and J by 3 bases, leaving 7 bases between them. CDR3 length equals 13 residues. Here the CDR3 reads CASSSQDYNEQFF. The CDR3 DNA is TGTGCCAGCAGCTCCCAGGACTACAATGAGCAGTTCTTC.

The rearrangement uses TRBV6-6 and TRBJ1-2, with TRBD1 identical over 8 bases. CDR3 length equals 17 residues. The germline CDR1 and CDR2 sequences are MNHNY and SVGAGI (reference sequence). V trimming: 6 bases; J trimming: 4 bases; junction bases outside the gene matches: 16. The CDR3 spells CASSLQGDASLIYGYTF. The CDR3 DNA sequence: TGTGCCAGCAGCCTACAGGGGGACGCCAGTCTCATCTATGGCTACACCTTC.

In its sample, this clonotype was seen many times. CDR3 sequence: CSVAGGGSNTEAFF. The CDR3 nucleotides read TGCAGCGTTGCGGGGGGGGGCTCTAACACTGAAGCTTTCTTT. V is TRBV29-1 and J is TRBJ1-1; D is possibly TRBD1 (6 bases). Deletions cut 4 bases from V and 2 bases from J, with 14 bases between. The germline CDR1 and CDR2 sequences are SQVTM and ANQGSEA. The CDR3 contains 14 residues.

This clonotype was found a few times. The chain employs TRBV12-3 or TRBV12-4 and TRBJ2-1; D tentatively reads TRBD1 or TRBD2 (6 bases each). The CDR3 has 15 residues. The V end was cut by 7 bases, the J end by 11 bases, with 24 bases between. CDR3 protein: CASTLTGPGALKQFF. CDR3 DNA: TGTGCCAGCACCCTTACAGGGCCGGGGGCGTTAAAGCAGTTCTTC.